Listed here are 2 T cell receptor beta chains from one sample, sequenced in a study of blood T cells in healthy people across ages (dated by TCRdb to between 2015 and 2016). Libraries came from 5' RACE. The listed sequencing device is Illumina HiSeq 2500. A second 7 to 11 cycle PCR used a sample-barcoded 5' primer and a J-beta primer mix. TCRdb reanalyzed the raw reads on its own, using fastp at Q25 for trimming and MiXCR for clone calling, and kept in-frame beta chains. Each entry is one CDR3 protein sequence, shown with its most common DNA and genes. The sample contains about 1.8 million distinct CDR3 sequences, approximately 50% of them found a single time. The ten largest clones take up approximately 2% of the sample. The sequenced sample consisted of blood. The receptor source for this set is a woman between 40 and 50 years old in good health.

For the CDR3, the DNA is TGTGCCAGCAGCCAAGATCTAGTGAGTGGAGTAGGTCCGAGCTCCTATAATTCACCCCTCCACTTT. This gives the protein CASSQDLVSGVGPSSYNSPLHF. The chain has TRBV4-2 and TRBJ1-6; D is uncertain. The ends were cut back, 0 bases at V and 0 bases at J, with 24 bases in the middle. Germline values: CDR1 LGHNA, CDR2 YNFKEQ. The CDR3 length is 22 residues.

The chain links TRBV5-1 to TRBJ2-5, with 9 positions matching TRBD2. Trimming at V came to 6 bases and at J to 11 bases, leaving 17 bases not matched to a gene. This CDR3 region has 15 residues. Germline V gene lookup returns CDR1 SGHRS and CDR2 YFSETQ. CDR3 nucleotide sequence: TGCGCCAGCACAAAGGGACTAGCCACGAGGAATGAGCAGTACTTC. It encodes CASTKGLATRNEQYF.